One and the same sample provided the 25 T cell receptor beta chains below, sequenced in a study of control samples from healthy donors and cancer patients. The repertoire was sequenced with immunoSEQ multiplex PCR; TCRdb's copy has only in-frame clones and lacks some. The sample contains about 84,000 clones, 75% to 85% of which appear only once. Source material: PBMCs. These receptors all come from a man between 60 and 70 years old with head and neck cancer.

J is TRBJ1-4 and V is TRBV4-1, with TRBD1 matching over 12 bases. Germline V gene lookup returns CDR1 MGHRA and CDR2 YSYEKL. The CDR3 length is 17 residues. J gave up 8 bases and V 3 bases, and 10 bases lay outside the gene matches. For the CDR3, the DNA is TGCGCCAGCAGCCATTTCAGCCGGGACAGGGGGCACGAAAAACTGTTTTTT. It translates to CASSHFSRDRGHEKLFF.

The CDR3 here is CASSWTGGRASTEAFF. CDR3 bases: TGTGCCAGCAGTTGGACAGGGGGGCGGGCCAGCACTGAAGCTTTCTTT. The chain has TRBV28 and TRBJ1-1, with 10 bases lining up with TRBD1. Germline CDR1 and CDR2: MDHEN and SYDVKM. CDR3 length equals 16 residues. V shed 4 bases, J shed 4 bases, and the junction held 9 bases outside the gene matches.

This chain joins TRBV12-3 or TRBV12-4 and TRBJ2-7; D is possibly TRBD2 (5 bases). V dropped 6 bases and J dropped 3 bases, with 12 bases sitting between them. The CDR3 extends over 13 amino acids. CDR3 nucleotides: TGTGCCAGCAGCACCCGGGGTTTCTACGAGCAGTACTTC. This gives the protein CASSTRGFYEQYF.

V usage is TRBV6-2 or TRBV6-3 and J usage is TRBJ2-7; 10 nucleotides match TRBD2. CDR3 length: 15 residues. The ends lost 1 base at V and 2 bases at J; junction bases unmatched: 2. The germline V gene encodes CDR1 MNHEY and CDR2 SVGEGT. CDR3 sequence reads: CASSYWTSGAYEQYF. The CDR3 DNA reads TGTGCCAGCAGTTACTGGACTAGCGGAGCCTACGAGCAGTACTTC.

This clone appeared once. J is TRBJ2-7 and V is TRBV3-1 (or the pseudogene TRBV3-2); 14 positions match TRBD2. From germline, CDR1 is LGHDT and CDR2 YNNKEL (reference sequence). Trimming removed 1 base from V and 0 bases from J; junction bases left unmatched: 2. This CDR3 comprises 17 residues. CDR3 DNA: TGTGCCAGCAGCCAAGGACTAGCGGGAGGGAGCTCCTACGAGCAGTACTTC. This codes for CASSQGLAGGSSYEQYF.

This clone was found a few times. This chain connects TRBV5-1 to TRBJ1-1; no clear D gene. The length of the CDR3 is 15 residues. Germline-derived CDR1 and CDR2 are SGHRS and YFSETQ. V was clipped by 4 bases and J by 1 base, with 14 bases between them. CDR3 in DNA: TGCGCCAGCAGCCTGTTGACCCCTACGAACACTGAAGCTTTCTTT. It specifies CASSLLTPTNTEAFF.

Here the CDR3 DNA reads TGTGCCAGCAGTTTATCACTAGCCGGGGAGCTGTTTTTT. Its protein product is CASSLSLAGELFF. V and J are TRBV28 and TRBJ2-2; tentatively, D is TRBD2 (5 bases). The CDR3 runs 13 residues. Trimming shortened V by 1 base and J by 6 bases, and 6 bases separated the two germline ends. The germline CDR1 and CDR2 sequences are MDHEN and SYDVKM.

The chain uses TRBV12-3 or TRBV12-4 and TRBJ1-5; D not certain. V was trimmed by 4 bases and J by 3 bases, leaving 1 base between them. The CDR3 is 11 residues long. The CDR3 loop reads CASSSNQPQHF. The CDR3, as DNA: TGTGCCAGCAGTTCCAATCAGCCCCAGCATTTT.

This clone has a single count. The chain has TRBV4-1 and TRBJ2-5, with D perhaps assigned TRBD1 or TRBD2 (5 bases each). This CDR3 has 16 residues. V was pared by 0 bases and J by 5 bases, with 16 bases between. Per the germline V gene, CDR1 is MGHRA and CDR2 is YSYEKL. The CDR3 nucleotides read TGCGCCAGCAGCCAAGAGTCTCGGGGACCAAGGGAGACCCAGTACTTC. This gives the protein CASSQESRGPRETQYF.

The chain joins TRBV6-5 to TRBJ2-4, with D perhaps matching TRBD2 (6 bases). V lost 6 bases and J 5 bases, leaving 8 bases between the germline ends. Germline V gives CDR1 MNHEY, CDR2 SVGAGI. The CDR3 covers 12 residues. The CDR3 sequence: CASRDYQNIQYF. CDR3 coding DNA: TGTGCCAGCAGGGACTACCAAAACATTCAGTACTTC.

The rearrangement joins TRBV27 to TRBJ2-5; D possibly corresponds to TRBD1 (6 bases). V was shortened by 4 bases and J by 2 bases, with 17 bases between the two germline ends. The V gene's germline CDR1 is MNHEY and CDR2 SMNVEV (reference sequence). The CDR3 extends over 16 amino acids. CDR3 residues: CASSSLGSGVQETQYF. Written as DNA, the CDR3 is TGTGCCAGCAGTTCGTTGGGCTCAGGGGTTCAAGAGACCCAGTACTTC.

This sequence joins TRBV5-4 and TRBJ1-1; maybe TRBD1 (6 bases). The CDR3 is 13 amino acids. The germline V gene encodes CDR1 SGHNT and CDR2 YYREEE (reference sequence). With 3 bases removed from V and 5 bases from J, the gap between germline ends came to 11 bases. In nucleotides, the CDR3 is TGTGCCAGCAGCTCAGGGGAGGGGACTGAAGCTTTCTTT. Protein: CASSSGEGTEAFF.

V is TRBV11-2 and J is TRBJ2-1; 10 nucleotides agree with TRBD2. J was trimmed by 2 bases and V by 3 bases; bases with no gene match: 10. Germline assignment: CDR1 SGHAT and CDR2 FQNNGV. The CDR3 extends over 18 amino acids. This CDR3 reads CASSFRSSGRLTYNEQFF. For the CDR3, the DNA is TGTGCCAGCAGCTTCAGGTCTAGCGGGAGACTAACCTACAATGAGCAGTTCTTC.

The genes are TRBV7-6 and TRBJ1-4; D might be TRBD1 (5 bases). Trimming took off 5 bases at V and 4 bases at J, with 14 bases between the two ends. This CDR3 region has 15 residues. Germline assignment: CDR1 SGHVS and CDR2 FNYEAQ. The CDR3 DNA is TGTGCCAGCAGCATAACCGGGACGGATAATGAAAAACTGTTTTTT. Translating it yields CASSITGTDNEKLFF.

The gene calls are TRBV15 and TRBJ1-4; D perhaps matches TRBD1 (5 bases). The germline V gene has CDR1 LNHNV and CDR2 YYDKDF (reference sequence). The CDR3 loop spans 13 amino acids. Trimming took off 6 bases at V and 6 bases at J, with 11 bases between the two ends. The CDR3 sequence is CATRRDRDEKLFF. CDR3 nucleotides: TGTGCCACCAGAAGGGACCGCGATGAAAAACTGTTTTTT.

This clone showed up just once. The chain is built from TRBV5-1 and TRBJ1-4; D is uncertain. The CDR3 is made up of 16 amino acids. Trimming took off 0 bases at V and 6 bases at J, with 15 bases between the two ends. Germline CDR1 is SGHRS and CDR2 is YFSETQ. The CDR3 coding sequence is TGCGCCAGCAGCTTGGCCGGACCCCAACGGGATGAAAAACTGTTTTTT. This gives the protein CASSLAGPQRDEKLFF.

This CDR3 is CASSFVPQPQHF. The CDR3 DNA is TGTGCCAGCAGTTTCGTCCCCCAGCCCCAGCATTTT. The rearrangement joins TRBV12-3 or TRBV12-4 to TRBJ1-5; D not certain. V dropped 3 bases and J dropped 7 bases, with 7 bases sitting between them. The CDR3 runs 12 residues.

This clone was seen once. This chain joins TRBV19 and TRBJ1-5; D gene uncertain. Trimming took 6 bases from V and 0 from J, leaving 9 bases between them. Per germline, CDR1 LNHDA and CDR2 SQIVND (reference sequence). This CDR3 spans 14 amino acids. This CDR3 reads CASRNLYSNQPQHF. CDR3 nucleotides: TGTGCCAGTAGGAACTTGTATAGCAATCAGCCCCAGCATTTT.

This chain links TRBV28 with TRBJ1-1; D unresolved. The CDR3 is 15 amino acids. CDR1 is MDHEN and CDR2 is SYDVKM in the germline V gene. V was shortened by 8 bases and J by 1 base, with 17 bases between the two germline ends. CDR3 protein: CASDGTDEENTEAFF. CDR3 bases: TGTGCCAGCGATGGCACGGACGAGGAGAACACTGAAGCTTTCTTT.

This clone came up a few times. The rearrangement links TRBV5-1 to TRBJ2-7; 10 bases match TRBD1. After removal of 4 bases from V and 1 base from J, the junction contained 5 bases not matched to a gene. The CDR3 sequence is 15 residues long. Germline values: CDR1 SGHRS, CDR2 YFSETQ. DNA of the CDR3: TGCGCCAGCAGCCAGACAGGGGGCAGTTCCTACGAGCAGTACTTC. Residues: CASSQTGGSSYEQYF.

This rearrangement joins TRBV6-2 or TRBV6-3 to TRBJ2-4; D tentatively reads TRBD1 or TRBD2 (6 bases each). V was cut by 6 bases and J by 0 bases, with 24 bases left in between. The germline V gene has CDR1 MNHEY and CDR2 SVGEGT. The CDR3 is 19 amino acids. CDR3 sequence (DNA): TGTGCCAGCAGCCCTAGGACAGACGGGAGCTCGGGAGCCAAAAACATTCAGTACTTC. Translating it yields CASSPRTDGSSGAKNIQYF.

V gene TRBV2 combines with J gene TRBJ1-4; tentatively, D is TRBD1 (6 bases). This CDR3 spans 14 amino acids. V dropped 6 bases and J dropped 7 bases, with 15 bases sitting between them. CDR1 is SNHLY and CDR2 is FYNNEI in the germline V gene. The CDR3 bases are TGTGCCAGCAGAGGGGGGGTACATTCTGAAAAACTGTTTTTT. It encodes CASRGGVHSEKLFF.

The CDR3 DNA sequence: TGTGCCAGCAGCTTAGTCGGGGGAACTAATGAAAAACTGTTTTTT. This codes for CASSLVGGTNEKLFF. The V call is TRBV7-8, the J call TRBJ1-4, with a tentative D call TRBD1 (5 bases). The CDR3 is 15 amino acids. Germline loops: CDR1 SGHVS, CDR2 FQNEAQ. The V and J ends lost 1 base and 1 base respectively, with 7 bases between them.

Of note for this clone: The junction does not match germline at one end; this may be a read error. This chain connects TRBV28 to TRBJ2-4; no clear D. The CDR3 covers 14 residues. Germline CDR1 is MDHEN and CDR2 is SYDVKM. This chain's CDR3 is CASSLPRVGSPPFF. CDR3 DNA: TGTGCCAGCAGTTTACCTCGAGTGGGATCCCCTCCGTTTTTC. Full variable domain (outside the CDR3, taken from reference TRBV28 and TRBJ2-4): DVKVTQSSRYLVKRTGEKVFLECVQDMDHENMFWYRQDPGLGLRLIYFSYDVKMKEKGDIPEGYSVSREKKERFSLILESASTNQTSMYLCASSLPRVGSPPFFGAGTRLSVL.

The chain couples TRBV11-3 to TRBJ2-3; 7 bases fit TRBD1. Germline-derived CDR1 and CDR2 are SGHNT and YENEEA. J gave up 0 bases and V 4 bases, and 16 bases lay outside the gene matches. The CDR3 runs to 19 residues. DNA for the CDR3: TGTGCCAGCAGCTCCGGACAGGCTAGACCCTCGGCTAGCACAGATACGCAGTATTTT. This sequence encodes CASSSGQARPSASTDTQYF.